This note documents a single TCR beta chain sequence. This clonotype has at least ten counts. The clone's antigen remains unknown. Qualities for individual bases were not recorded, and no much larger clone is one base off. In light of the paper, this sample's time point label describes: before trial treatment. The donors took part in RACIN, a single-arm, phase I, dose-escalation trial that combined nivolumab, ipilimumab, aspirin, low-dose cyclophosphamide and low-dose radiotherapy. Eligible patients had advanced, TIL-negative solid tumors. The sequencing machine was an Illumina MiniSeq. TCRs were amplified for 15 to 20 PCR cycles with Phusion, using a constant-region primer paired with the adapter attached to the V primers. The isolated mRNA was amplified using the MessageAmp II aRNA Amplification Kit, with in vitro transcription performed for 15 to 20 hours at 37 degrees C. mRNA for TCR sequencing was isolated with the Dynabeads mRNA DIRECT Purification Kit. A second approximately 25-cycle Phusion PCR added indexed Illumina adapters, and products were purified with AMPure XP beads. As for the authors' bioinformatics: Custom Perl scripts pooled TCR sequences encoding the same protein, removed out-of-frame sequences and computed each clonotype's abundance. Any TCR sequence supported by only a single read was excluded from analysis. Repertoire metrics included Shannon entropy, Gini index, clonality, richness, and frequency of TCRs shared between repertoires. The public reads were run again by TCRdb, first through fastp at Q25 and then through MiXCR, and only productive beta chains were kept. Each entry merges the rows of one CDR3 protein and shows their most common DNA and genes. TCRdb, not the original authors, processed these V and J calls. The sample table records tens of thousands of distinct CDR3 sequences; about 12% of these occur just once. About 6% of the sample rests with the top ten.

The source of the sample is a study of low-dose radiotherapy and immunotherapy resistance in tumors (dated by TCRdb to between 2020 and 2023). Looking at the study overall: Cohort 1 received 0.5 Gy per fraction every 2 weeks, with a prescribed total PTV dose of 6.5 Gy. Patients in Cohort 2 were given 1 Gy per fraction every two weeks, for a total of 13 Gy across 26 weeks. Nivolumab was administered intravenously as a 240 mg flat dose every two weeks, and ipilimumab was administered intravenously at 1 mg/kg every six weeks. Cyclophosphamide 200 mg/m2 was given intravenously every two weeks, one day before each radiation and immunotherapy administration. Starting on cycle 1 day 1, patients took 300 mg of aspirin by mouth once a day for four cycles. To make first-strand cDNA, Superscript III was used along with a set of TRAV- and TRBV-specific primers so that both the TCRalpha and TCRbeta chains were covered. Trial participants were not randomized into treatment groups. Eight patients were included in the translational analysis: three from the first dose cohort and the first five from the second dose cohort. An Illumina MiniSeq instrument was used to deep-sequence the TCRalpha and TCRbeta libraries.

Germline trimming amounts to 0 bases on V and 7 bases on J, with 0 as the count of junction bases outside the gene matches. The CDR3 starts with the cysteine, ends with the phenylalanine, and has 12 residues. Left in the record is the CDR3 DNA by itself, 36 bases read in frame from the first base. CDR1 LNHNV and CDR2 YYDKDF are derived from the germline V gene (reference sequence). The material was PBMCs, obtained before treatment. The chain was built from TRBV15 and TRBJ2-7, and 7 bases in between align with TRBD1. This TCR was recovered from a female donor with ovarian cancer. Read as DNA, the sequence is TGTGCCACCAGCAGAGACAGGGGGGAGCAGTACTTC. This is translated as CATSRDRGEQYF. This CDR3, with the reference TRBV15 and TRBJ2-7 proteins standing in past its ends, gives the full variable domain DAMVIQNPRYQVTQFGKPVTLSCSQTLNHNVMYWYQQKSSQAPKLLFHYYDKDFNNEADTPDNFQSRRPNTSFCFLDIRSPGLGDTAMYLCATSRDRGEQYFGPGTRLTVT.